This TCR beta chain derives from a study of cytomegalovirus exposure and HLA in healthy donors (dated by TCRdb to about 2017). A note on the overall study: An earlier analysis of some 600 of the donors reported approximately 280 Gb of sequence data and roughly 120 million unique TCR beta sequences obtained from around 170 million T cells. A later genetic analysis took genome-wide SNP genotypes for about 60% of the roughly 670 donors and used that subset as a discovery cohort. The study aimed to test whether cataloging public T cell receptors could reveal signatures of past pathogen exposure. HLA typing covered class I and class II loci at four-digit resolution. The study combined high-throughput TCR immunosequencing, statistical association of individual TCRs with disease status, and machine learning to predict cytomegalovirus infection status. An early release that covered some 640 HLA-typed donors contained approximately 300 gigabases of sequencing data and roughly 84 million unique TCR sequences. In a later analysis, previously published TCR beta repertoires from more than 500 donors were re-analyzed and high-resolution HLA genotyping was added so that TCR occurrence patterns could be studied. The number of donors typed differed by locus, with about 629-630 for A, B, C, DRB1 and DQB1, around 520 for DQA1, 600 to 610 for DPA1, and around 460 for DPB1. Because of strong linkage in the cohort, five DR-DQ haplotypes were treated as single units for association and clustering. Every repertoire in the discovery cohort had been generated on one and the same sequencing platform. Along with the approximately 650-subject first cohort, a separate validation cohort of over a hundred different subjects was used. An earlier analysis of nearly 600 of the donors applied high-throughput TCR beta sequencing to assess whether each TCR beta V gene segment acted as functional or pseudogenic. In the later analysis, no new phenotypic data were used to find candidate immune exposures; instead, reliance was placed on TCR beta sequences and their occurrence across donors. Of the roughly 400 genotyped donors, approximately 80% were placed in the genetic ancestry cluster associated with self-reported Caucasian donors. Donor age, sex, ethnicity and CMV serostatus were collected together with the repertoire data. The T cell repertoires of under 750 subjects were profiled by immunosequencing and related to cytomegalovirus serostatus. Among 350 to 400 genotyped donors of the cohort, an average of around 240,000 unique TCR beta nucleotide sequences were sequenced per donor, around 20% of them non-productive. General conclusions and limits of the study: In the study, approximately 150 TCR beta chains were listed as associated with cytomegalovirus. Correlated functional status among segregating V segments might reflect linkage disequilibrium, but an unknown experimental factor could not be ruled out. Broadly in line with IMGT annotations, most TCR beta V segments showed up in productive rearrangements about 87% or about 30% of the time in an earlier analysis of 450 to 750 of the donors. The classifier was reported to diagnose cytomegalovirus status with high specificity and sensitivity in both the original cohort and the validation cohort. A later analysis found that most CMV-associated TCR beta chains appeared HLA-restricted, with HLA associations seemingly driven largely by CMV exposure. A cluster of highly shared sequence variants was judged likely to represent a technical artifact of the sequencing pipeline. While some public TCRs were present in many individuals, most TCR sequences turned up only very rarely across donors. A later analysis found that TCR association rates varied across HLA loci, with DRB1 alleles showing the most associated TCRs and HLA-C alleles the fewest. This cohort had only TCR beta chains sequenced, and the lack of alpha or paired-chain data limited which features could be detected. In vitro tests confirmed that three of the cytomegalovirus-associated TCR beta chains recognize cytomegalovirus antigens. Sequencing depth was assumed to be roughly uniform across donors in the presence/absence analyses, though that assumption may not hold. CMV serostatus was the only immune exposure information available for the cohort. When HLA alleles, especially DR and DQ, strongly co-occurred, attributing TCR associations to individual alleles was difficult. In a later genetic analysis, fewer N-insertions in productive TCRs were reported among donors in an Asian-associated ancestry cluster than the roughly 700-donor mean. HLA typing was unavailable for some donors at each locus, so association tests used only the typed subset. At a false discovery rate of 0.05, a later analysis linked around 15,000 TCR beta sequences to specific HLA alleles. A further reported finding was that TCR beta sequences accurately predicted the HLA-A and HLA-B alleles for most subjects in the first cohort. According to the authors, the approach could potentially be generalized to other disease states and immunological phenotypes. Because counts were too low, more than 15 rarely observed V segments, including chromosome 9 orphons, were left out of the earlier analysis of 587 of the donors. An association between a missense DCLRE1C variant and V-gene and J-gene trimming of TCR beta chains was found in a later genetic analysis and replicated in an independent cohort. In a later analysis, HLA-associated TCR beta chains were found to be more clonally expanded and to have lower generation probabilities than equally common non-associated chains. According to a later analysis, parvovirus B19, influenza, CMV and Epstein-Barr virus appeared linked to several top co-occurrence clusters. The 87-base-pair reads could not distinguish some IMGT-functional V segments, including TRBV6-2 and TRBV6-3, so those segments were excluded.

Details on this clone: The antigen this receptor binds is unknown. No base quality information exists; no much larger clone differs at one position.

Library prep was done by the immunoSEQ multiplex PCR assay. The multiplex PCR relied on a mix of 60 forward primers for TCR Vbeta segments and 13 reverse primers for TCR Jbeta segments. Amplification of the CDR3 region of rearranged TCR beta genes was performed with a multiplex PCR assay on genomic DNA. Amplified TCR beta libraries were sequenced as 87-base-pair reads on the Illumina HiSeq System. Processing in the source paper ran as follows. A later analysis counted approximately 76 million unique TCR beta chains across the 550 to 800 repertoires, and about 10 million of these chains were shared by at least two donors. A nearest-neighbor algorithm error-corrected the raw reads and collapsed the reads into unique sequences, merging closely related sequences to remove PCR and sequencing errors. CDR3 sequences were aligned to IMGT reference sequences to assign V, D and J gene segments. For a sequence to be retained, a match of at least six nucleotides was required to both a V gene segment and a J gene segment. Rearrangements were classified as productive when the CDR3 lacked stop codons and remained in frame with V and J, and all other rearrangements were classified as non-productive. Following IMGT convention, CDR3 was defined as the stretch from the second conserved V-encoded cysteine to the conserved J-encoded phenylalanine. The earlier analysis of 550 to 650 of the donors excluded any sequence lacking an unambiguous match to a single V gene segment. An earlier analysis of approximately 590 of the donors called V segments functional above 56.7% productive rearrangements and segregating when the between-donor standard deviation exceeded 5%. A statistical classification framework was built for diagnosing cytomegalovirus status from the catalog of TCR beta chain sequences. A later analysis assigned V and J genes by comparing TCR nucleotide sequences with IMGT/GENE-DB human TR gene sequences. In a later analysis, CDR3 sequences and most-parsimonious VDJ recombination scenarios were assigned using the TCRdist pipeline. A later analysis defined each TCR beta chain by its CDR3 amino acid sequence plus V-gene family, and excluded reads lacking a unique V-gene family. As a way to deal with suspected cross-contamination and a sequencing artifact, a later analysis dropped under 600 nucleotide sequences that were highly shared and had low generation probability. In a later analysis, a clonal expansion index was calculated for each public chain from normalized within-repertoire ranks of inferred template counts. Generation probabilities in a later analysis came from a VDJ recombination model fitted to out-of-frame rearrangements, and those results were checked against IGoR. In a later analysis, hypergeometric tests were used to score TCR-TCR, TCR-HLA and TCR-CMV co-occurrence, with a repertoire-size bias correction applied to TCR pairs. In a later analysis, false discovery rates were estimated by permuting HLA or CMV assignments 20 times. A later analysis grouped co-occurring TCRs with DBSCAN, adding TCRdist sequence similarity when clustering within HLA-allele-positive subsets. Repertoires with fewer than 30,000 or more than 120,000 public chains were left out of co-occurrence clustering, as were several repertoires with anomalous nucleotide sharing. Not all clones reach the TCRdb copy of this immuneACCESS table, which keeps in-frame sequences only. Checked studies attribute under half of the gap to unresolved V genes and leave the rest unexplained. The V and J calls and clone size come from that table; D and trimming were worked out from the DNA. The sample table records around 140,000 clones; around 72% of these occur just once. Jointly, the top ten make up about 4.4% of the sample.

The cohort comprised under 700 healthy bone marrow donors. At the time of sampling, every cohort member was nominally healthy, though immune exposures that went unrecorded were likely present. The donor was CMV seropositive and belonged to the group of about 290 seropositive cohort members. Each donor provided a peripheral blood sample, and peripheral blood mononuclear cells were used for TCR beta sequencing. Genomic DNA was extracted from the blood cell samples with the Qiagen DNeasy Blood Extraction Kit. As encoded in the germline V gene, CDR1 is MNHEY while CDR2 is SVGAGI. The CDR3 measures 14 amino acids from cysteine to phenylalanine. This entry keeps only the CDR3 DNA: 42 bases, framed from base 1. Deletion took 0 bases off V and 4 bases off J, with a span of 9 bases between the germline ends.

The receptor's source is a man aged 45-65 years in good health and CMV-seropositive. Recombination connected TRBV6-5 to TRBJ1-2; no D segment can be confidently identified. The sample taken for sequencing was PBMCs. The encoded CDR3 is CASSYSRVSYGYTF. The DNA sequence is given as TGTGCCAGCAGTTACTCGAGAGTCTCCTATGGCTACACCTTC.